Presented here are 24 T cell receptor beta chains from one specimen sequenced in a study of blood T cell repertoires in COVID-19. Sequencing was performed with immunoSEQ multiplex PCR; in TCRdb, only in-frame clones are kept and a portion is missing. The sample consists of roughly 290,000 clones, approximately 85% of them appearing once. Sequencing was done on a sample of peripheral blood. The receptor set was obtained from a human donor with COVID-19, enrolled during active disease. The donor label of this sample is uncertain.

Note on this clone: The sample holds other DNA sequences that translate to the same CDR3. The chain combines TRBV27 with TRBJ2-7; TRBD1 matches at 7 bases. V lost 6 bases and J lost 5; bases outside the gene matches: 10. The CDR3 spans 14 residues. Per germline, CDR1 MNHEY and CDR2 SMNVEV (reference sequence). The CDR3 nucleotides read TGTGCCAGCAGGTCGGGGCAGGGGGTCCACGAGCAGTACTTC. It yields the protein CASRSGQGVHEQYF.

V usage is TRBV7-8 and J usage is TRBJ2-7, with 10 bases matching TRBD2. The CDR3 loop spans 17 amino acids. V dropped 2 bases and J dropped 1; count of bases not matched to a gene: 8. The germline V gene has CDR1 SGHVS and CDR2 FQNEAQ. This CDR3 reads CASSLHSPGLASYEQYF. The DNA of the CDR3 is TGTGCCAGCAGCTTACATTCACCGGGACTAGCGTCCTACGAGCAGTACTTC.

Concerning this clone: The same CDR3 is also encoded by other DNA sequences in this sample. The chain has TRBV5-1 and TRBJ1-2; 7 bases fit TRBD1. V lost 2 bases to trimming and J lost 2 bases; unmatched junction nucleotides: 3. Per germline, CDR1 SGHRS and CDR2 YFSETQ. The CDR3 contains 14 residues. CDR3: CASSFGTANYGYTF. The DNA for the CDR3 is TGCGCCAGCAGCTTCGGGACAGCGAACTATGGCTACACCTTC.

In nucleotides, the CDR3 is TGTGCCAGCAGTTTAGCCATCGGGGCTGAAGCTTTCTTT. It yields the protein CASSLAIGAEAFF. The chain uses TRBV12-3 or TRBV12-4 and TRBJ1-1, with unresolved D. There are 13 residues in the CDR3. Trimming took off 0 bases at V and 6 bases at J, with 8 bases between the two ends.

This rearrangement joins TRBV7-5 to TRBJ2-7; the table's D call of TRBD2 was not tested on the DNA. TRBV7-5 has pseudogene status. The CDR3 spans 13 residues. For the CDR3, the DNA is TGTGCCAGAGAAGGAAGGGGACTCTACGAGCAGTACTTC. The encoded protein is CAREGRGLYEQYF.

This clone has a single count. This chain links TRBV6-6 with TRBJ2-1; D possibly corresponds to TRBD1 (5 bases). This CDR3 spans 12 amino acids. The germline gives CDR1 MNHNY, CDR2 SVGAGI (reference sequence). V lost 10 bases to trimming and J lost 7 bases, with 14 bases between them. CDR3 protein: CATADRRNEQFF. Here the CDR3 DNA reads TGTGCCACCGCTGACAGAAGGAATGAGCAGTTCTTC.

This rearrangement joins TRBV19 to TRBJ1-5, with D unresolved. The CDR3 is 13 amino acids. Germline values: CDR1 LNHDA, CDR2 SQIVND (reference sequence). V was trimmed by 3 bases and J by 7 bases, leaving 10 bases between them. The CDR3 DNA reads TGTGCCAGTAGTATCCGGGTGAGACAGCCCCAGCATTTT. This translates into CASSIRVRQPQHF.

J is TRBJ2-2 and V is TRBV18, with D possibly matching TRBD1 (6 bases). V dropped 1 base and J dropped 6 bases, with 9 bases sitting between them. Germline V gives CDR1 KGHSH, CDR2 LQKENI. The CDR3 has 14 residues. Written as DNA, the CDR3 is TGTGCCAGCTCACCACGGGGGCCGGCCGGGGAGCTGTTTTTT. It encodes CASSPRGPAGELFF.

The chain couples TRBV7-9 to TRBJ2-3; D uncertain. Looked up from germline, CDR1 is SEHNR and CDR2 is FQNEAQ (reference sequence). This CDR3 spans 16 amino acids. V was shortened by 3 bases and J by 0 bases, with 13 bases between the two germline ends. The CDR3 DNA reads as TGTGCCAGCAGCTTGAGTGGTTCCACTAGCACAGATACGCAGTATTTT. This encodes CASSLSGSTSTDTQYF.

This clone has only a few counts. The V call is TRBV4-3, the J call TRBJ1-2; possible D gene TRBD1, 5 bases. The CDR3 sequence is 18 residues long. Per the germline V gene, CDR1 is LGHNA and CDR2 is YSLEER. Trimming took 3 bases from V and 4 from J, leaving 24 bases between them. CDR3 loop: CASSHLPPDSTNSYGYTF. The DNA for the CDR3 is TGCGCCAGCAGCCACTTACCTCCCGACAGTACCAATTCCTATGGCTACACCTTC.

The chain has TRBV23-1 and TRBJ2-6; 7 nucleotides line up with TRBD1. TRBV23-1 is noted as an ORF with a role that remains uncertain. The CDR3 is 18 amino acids. The trim removed 6 bases at V and 0 bases at J, leaving 11 bases unmatched. This chain's CDR3 is CASSLPGRGPSGANVLTF. CDR3 sequence (DNA): TGCGCCAGCAGCCTCCCGGGAAGGGGGCCCTCTGGGGCCAACGTCCTGACTTTC.

The V gene is TRBV19, the J gene TRBJ2-2; TRBD2 might be the D (6 bases). CDR3 length: 14 residues. V was cut by 7 bases and J by 6 bases, with 15 bases left in between. Germline CDR1 reads LNHDA; CDR2 reads SQIVND (reference sequence). In nucleotides, the CDR3 is TGTGCCAGTACCGAAGGAGGGGTCCCCGGGGAGCTGTTTTTT. Translation: CASTEGGVPGELFF.

The V call is TRBV7-2, the J call TRBJ2-5; D might be TRBD1 (6 bases). The CDR3 runs 15 residues. Deletions cut 4 bases from V and 5 bases from J, with 17 bases between. The germline V gene encodes CDR1 SGHTA and CDR2 FQGNSA. CDR3 nucleotides: TGTGCCAGCAGCTCTGCGACAGGAATCAGGGAGACCCAGTACTTC. This gives the protein CASSSATGIRETQYF. Full variable domain (remainder filled in from reference TRBV7-2 and TRBJ2-5): GAGVSQSPSNKVTEKGKDVELRCDPISGHTALYWYRQSLGQGLEFLIYFQGNSAPDKSGLPSDRFSAERTGGSVSTLTIQRTQQEDSAVYLCASSSATGIRETQYFGPGTRLLVL.

V gene TRBV24-1 combines with J gene TRBJ1-1; D may be TRBD1 (6 bases). Deletions cut 3 bases from V and 1 base from J, with 29 bases between. CDR1 and CDR2 from the germline V gene are KGHDR and SFDVKD. There are 21 residues in the CDR3. CDR3 in DNA: TGTGCCACCAGTGATCGAATGGGAAAGGTCTTGGACAGCATCTGGAACACTGAAGCTTTCTTT. As protein: CATSDRMGKVLDSIWNTEAFF.

The chain employs TRBV5-1 and TRBJ1-1; 7 nucleotides match TRBD1. V lost 2 bases and J lost 0; bases outside the gene matches: 1. Germline V gene lookup returns CDR1 SGHRS and CDR2 YFSETQ. The CDR3 loop spans 14 amino acids. The DNA of the CDR3 is TGCGCCAGCAGCTTCGGGACAGTGAACACTGAAGCTTTCTTT. This codes for CASSFGTVNTEAFF.

The chain recombines TRBV9 with TRBJ2-4; D may be TRBD2 (5 bases). Germline V CDR1 and CDR2: SGDLS, YYNGEE. The CDR3 runs 15 residues. Trimming removed 0 bases at V and 5 bases at J, with 12 bases between. The CDR3 nucleotides read TGTGCCAGCAGCGTAGGTAGCGCGATAGAAAACATTCAGTACTTC. Translation: CASSVGSAIENIQYF.

This clone has just one count. The chain links TRBV28 to TRBJ2-4; tentatively, D is TRBD2 (6 bases). The CDR3 totals 17 residues. The V end lost 3 bases, the J end lost 3 bases, and 18 bases lay between the germline ends. Per germline, CDR1 MDHEN and CDR2 SYDVKM. Here the CDR3 DNA reads TGTGCCAGCAGTTTTGGGGGACTGATGGGAGGCAAAAACATTCAGTACTTC. Protein: CASSFGGLMGGKNIQYF.

The rearrangement joins TRBV6-6 to TRBJ2-5, with TRBD2 matching 7 bases. The CDR3 is 13 amino acids. Per germline, CDR1 MNHNY and CDR2 SVGAGI (reference sequence). The V segment lost 2 bases and the J segment 5 bases; nucleotides outside the gene matches: 2. CDR3 protein: CASSYREGETQYF. CDR3 bases: TGTGCCAGCAGTTACAGGGAGGGGGAGACCCAGTACTTC.

This chain uses TRBV5-1 with TRBJ1-5; possible D gene TRBD1, 6 bases. V was shortened by 3 bases and J by 0 bases, with 13 bases between the two germline ends. This CDR3 has 16 amino acids. The V gene's germline CDR1 is SGHRS and CDR2 YFSETQ. The CDR3 DNA is TGCGCCAGCAGCTCGGACAGTTCCTATAGCAATCAGCCCCAGCATTTT. Protein: CASSSDSSYSNQPQHF.

This sequence joins TRBV30 and TRBJ2-3; 9 nucleotides agree with TRBD2. Germline assignment: CDR1 GTSNPN and CDR2 SVGIG (reference sequence). The CDR3 length is 14 residues. Trimming cost V 4 bases and J 5 bases; bases outside gene matches: 7. The CDR3 DNA follows: TGTGCCTGGACGAGACTAGCGGTTAAAGATACGCAGTATTTT. Translating gives CAWTRLAVKDTQYF.

V usage is TRBV5-1 and J usage is TRBJ2-2, with D possibly matching TRBD2 (6 bases). The CDR3 runs 16 residues. CDR1 and CDR2 (germline): SGHRS, YFSETQ. The V gene lost 1 base and the J gene lost 0 bases, with 10 bases spanning the gap. The CDR3 sequence is CASSLNSGTNTGELFF. The CDR3 DNA reads TGCGCCAGCAGCTTGAATAGCGGTACGAACACCGGGGAGCTGTTTTTT.

Only one count was recorded for this clone. The sample holds other DNA sequences that translate to the same CDR3. V is TRBV5-5 and J is TRBJ1-5; 9 bases are shared with TRBD1. The trim removed 5 bases at V and 4 bases at J, leaving 4 bases unmatched. CDR1 and CDR2 (germline): SGHKS, YYEKEE (reference sequence). CDR3 length equals 14 residues. DNA of the CDR3: TGTGCCAGCAGTCCGGGACAGGGTAATCAGCCCCAGCATTTT. Translation gives CASSPGQGNQPQHF.

The V gene is TRBV5-4, the J gene TRBJ2-2, with a weak D call TRBD2 (6 bases). This CDR3 region has 15 residues. V lost 0 bases and J 1 base, leaving 7 bases between the germline ends. Germline assignment: CDR1 SGHNT and CDR2 YYREEE (reference sequence). In DNA form, the CDR3 reads TGTGCCAGCAGCTTGGTCGGGGGGAACACCGGGGAGCTGTTTTTT. Its translation is CASSLVGGNTGELFF. Full variable domain (outside the CDR3, taken from reference TRBV5-4 and TRBJ2-2): ETGVTQSPTHLIKTRGQQVTLRCSSQSGHNTVSWYQQALGQGPQFIFQYYREEENGRGNFPPRFSGLQFPNYSSELNVNALELDDSALYLCASSLVGGNTGELFFGEGSRLTVL.

The CDR3 sequence is CASSIDGVALAGSTGELFF. CDR3 nucleotides: TGTGCCAGTAGTATAGATGGAGTGGCACTAGCGGGCTCCACCGGGGAGCTGTTTTTT. The rearrangement joins TRBV19 to TRBJ2-2; the match to TRBD2 covers 9 bases. The CDR3 is 19 residues long. Germline V gene data show CDR1 as LNHDA and CDR2 as SQIVND (reference sequence). Trimming at V came to 0 bases and at J to 4 bases, leaving 12 bases not matched to a gene.